This T cell receptor (beta chain) was identified in a study of PD-1 blockade in classical Hodgkin lymphoma (dated by TCRdb to about 2020). Some background on the complete study: Nivolumab dosing was 3 mg/kg intravenously every 2 weeks, continuing until either disease progression or unacceptable toxicity. The study used TCR beta sequencing and CyTOF to define a peripheral blood immune signature of response to PD-1 blockade in classical Hodgkin lymphoma. What the research found in general, with its limitations: CD4+ but not CD8+ TCR diversity rose significantly by C4D1 (p=0.0027 vs p=0.16), most apparent in complete responders (p=0.02). Newly diagnosed patients were reported to have lower baseline TCR diversity than healthy donors, and relapsed/refractory patients were reported to have lower baseline TCR diversity still. The study was restricted to a single clinical trial cohort, and the causes of repertoire differences, possibly disease activity or prior therapy, were left undefined. Baseline diversity similar to that of newly diagnosed patients was observed in trial patients achieving complete response, whereas significantly lower diversity was observed in partial responders and progressors. Patients starting nivolumab less than 1 year after ASCT had lower diversity and were excluded from later analyses to avoid confounding by immune reconstitution.

The sample's time point label is to be understood as: cycle 2 day 1 (C2D1) of nivolumab. Relapse after autologous stem cell transplantation had occurred in all trial patients, and cohorts A, B and C were distinguished by prior brentuximab vedotin exposure. A total of about 51 patients with relapsed/refractory classical Hodgkin lymphoma made up the trial cohort, and each patient's best overall response was complete response, partial response or progressive disease. In the multi-cohort phase II CheckMate 205 trial, trial patients received single-agent nivolumab. An independent review committee assessed best overall response by applying the 2007 International Working Group response criteria. Trial PBMCs were collected just before the start of nivolumab (C1D1) and during therapy at cycle 2 day 1 and cycle 4 day 1. Peripheral blood was collected in 8 mL Vacutainer Cell Preparation Tubes, from which PBMCs were isolated by centrifugation and then cryopreserved.

CDR1 and CDR2, looked up from the germline V gene, are SNHLY and FYNNEI. The CDR3 goes from the cysteine to the phenylalanine over 15 residues. CDR3 DNA only is kept here, 45 bases in frame from base 1. V has 11 bases trimmed and J has 0 bases trimmed; junction bases matching no gene number 10. The Qiagen DNeasy kit was used to extract genomic DNA from unsorted PBMCs and from the negatively selected CD4+ and CD8+ fractions. TCR beta CDR3 regions were subjected to amplification by immunoSEQ multiplex PCR with primers that anneal to V and J segments. A synthetic immune receptor repertoire was used to minimize amplification bias, and any remaining bias was removed computationally after sequencing. Per the authors' processing: Custom Python scripts were used to quantify repertoire diversity as the Shannon entropy index. Unsorted, CD4+ and CD8+ repertoires were analyzed separately, except for combined analyses in which CD4+ and CD8+ sequences were merged in silico. A clone was considered expanded if an increase in frequency of at least 2-fold after treatment relative to C1D1 was found, and a pseudocount of 0.5 was applied to clones undetected at baseline. Singleton clones were defined as clones with 0 or 1 copy at C1D1, and non-singleton clones were defined as clones with 2 or more copies. Clones expanded in unsorted samples were labelled as CD4+, CD8+ or unknown by matching protein sequences in sorted samples from the same patient. Wilcoxon tests on paired samples were used to test changes in diversity from C1D1 to C4D1. Imported from immuneACCESS, the table was reduced by TCRdb to in-frame sequences with V and J called. These copies leave out some clones; in studies compared against another copy, an unresolved V gene accounts for under half, and the cause of the remainder is not known. For V, J and clone size, that table is used; D and trimming come from the DNA. The sample has around 28,000 clones on record, less than 90% of them singletons. The leading ten clones occupy around 23% of the sample.

On this clone itself: There is no known antigen for this receptor. No qualities accompany the bases; no much larger clone lies one base away.

The source of this sequence is a human donor with classical Hodgkin lymphoma. The chain joins TRBV2 to TRBJ2-1, with 7 middle bases fitting TRBD2. Sequenced material: peripheral blood mononuclear cells (PBMCs), taken before the second cycle of nivolumab. For the CDR3, the sequence is CAGSGSGGSYNEQFF. In nucleotide form, the sequence is TGTGCCGGCTCGGGGTCGGGGGGCTCCTACAATGAGCAGTTCTTC.